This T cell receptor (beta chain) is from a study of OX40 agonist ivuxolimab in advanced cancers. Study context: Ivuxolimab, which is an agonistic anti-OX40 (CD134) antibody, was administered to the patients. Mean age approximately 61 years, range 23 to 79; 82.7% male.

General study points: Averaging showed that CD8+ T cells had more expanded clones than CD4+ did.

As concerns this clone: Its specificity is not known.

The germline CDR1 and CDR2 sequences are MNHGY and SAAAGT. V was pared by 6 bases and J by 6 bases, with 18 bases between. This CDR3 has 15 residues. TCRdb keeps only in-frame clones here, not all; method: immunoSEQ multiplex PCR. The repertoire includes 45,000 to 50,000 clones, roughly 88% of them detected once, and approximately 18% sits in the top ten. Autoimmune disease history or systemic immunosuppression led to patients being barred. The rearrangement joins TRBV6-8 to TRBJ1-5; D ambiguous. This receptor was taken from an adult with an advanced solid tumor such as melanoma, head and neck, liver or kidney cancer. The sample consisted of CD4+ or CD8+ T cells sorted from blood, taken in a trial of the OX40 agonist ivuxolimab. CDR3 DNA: TGTGCCAGCAGCTTTGACAAACGGAGGCGTCAGCCCCAGCATTTT. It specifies CASSFDKRRRQPQHF.